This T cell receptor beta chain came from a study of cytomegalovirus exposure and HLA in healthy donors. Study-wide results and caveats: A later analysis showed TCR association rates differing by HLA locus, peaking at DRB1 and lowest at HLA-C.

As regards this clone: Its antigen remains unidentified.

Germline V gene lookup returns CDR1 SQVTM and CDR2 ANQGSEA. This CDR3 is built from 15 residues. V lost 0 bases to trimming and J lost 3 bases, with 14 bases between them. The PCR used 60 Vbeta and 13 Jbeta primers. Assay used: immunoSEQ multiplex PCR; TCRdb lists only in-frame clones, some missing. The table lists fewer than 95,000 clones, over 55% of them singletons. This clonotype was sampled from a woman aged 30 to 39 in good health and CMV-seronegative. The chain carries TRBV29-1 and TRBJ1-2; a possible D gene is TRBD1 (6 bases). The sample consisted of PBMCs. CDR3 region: CSVEDNTGWDYGYTF. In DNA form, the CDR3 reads TGCAGCGTTGAAGATAATACAGGGTGGGACTATGGCTACACCTTC.